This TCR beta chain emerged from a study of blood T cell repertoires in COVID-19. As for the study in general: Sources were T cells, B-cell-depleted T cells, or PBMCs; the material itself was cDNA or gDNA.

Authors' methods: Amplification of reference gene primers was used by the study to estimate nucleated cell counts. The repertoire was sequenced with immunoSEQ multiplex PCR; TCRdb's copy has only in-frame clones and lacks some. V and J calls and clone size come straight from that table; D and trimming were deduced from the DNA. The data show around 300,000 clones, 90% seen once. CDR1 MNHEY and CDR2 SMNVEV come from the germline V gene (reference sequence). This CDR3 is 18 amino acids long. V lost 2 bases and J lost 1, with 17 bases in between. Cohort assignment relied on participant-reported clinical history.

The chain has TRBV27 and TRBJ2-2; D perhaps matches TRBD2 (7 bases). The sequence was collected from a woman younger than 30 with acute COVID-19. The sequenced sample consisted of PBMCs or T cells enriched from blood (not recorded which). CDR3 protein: CASSLEQGGLGNTGELFF. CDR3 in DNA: TGTGCCAGCAGTTTAGAACAGGGAGGGCTAGGGAACACCGGGGAGCTGTTTTTT.